This TCR beta chain comes out of a study of blood T cells in healthy people across ages. Germline assignment: CDR1 SGHRS and CDR2 YFSETQ. The CDR3 consists of 17 residues. After removal of 3 bases from V and 0 bases from J, the junction contained 10 bases not matched to a gene. Caucasian, healthy and from Russia, the donors were aged between about 6 and 100. A sample-barcoded 5' primer and a J-beta primer mix were used in a second PCR of about 7 to 11 cycles. Each of the cDNA molecules was tagged by a template-switch adaptor with 12 random nucleotides. TCRdb ran MiXCR on the 5' RACE reads and lists one entry per CDR3 protein. The sample records about 640,000 distinct CDR3 sequences, 58% being singletons.

This TCR was recovered from a man in his fifties or sixties in good health. The chain joins TRBV5-1 to TRBJ2-3, with 7 bases matching TRBD2. Sequenced: blood. This chain's CDR3 is CASSSRLAEISTDTQYF. The CDR3 DNA is TGCGCCAGCAGCTCACGGCTAGCGGAGATTAGCACAGATACGCAGTATTTT.